Listed below are T cell receptor beta chains from one sample, sequenced in a study of beta chain features in type 1 diabetes. Clones were read by immunoSEQ multiplex PCR, and TCRdb kept only the in-frame ones, dropping some. The table records roughly 450,000 clones, 11% of them present only once. The sample taken for sequencing was naive CD4+ T cells from blood. These receptors were obtained from a young woman in good health. Each CDR3 is given with its conserved first and last residue. The D gene is left open where the match is weak. Clone size is given for some rows only: seen once, a few or many times, or a class if the clone is expanded.

TGTGCCAGCAGCTTGTCGGGCACCCAAGAGACCCAGTACTTC	CASSLSGTQETQYF	14	few	TRBJ2-5	NA	TRBV7-9
TGTGCCAGCAGTATGGTCCGCGGGACGGAAGAGACCCAGTACTTC	CASSMVRGTEETQYF	15	NA	TRBJ2-5	NA	TRBV7-8
TGTGCCAGCAGCGCCAGGGTAGCGGGCGGGGAGCTGTTTTTT	CASSARVAGGELFF	14	NA	TRBJ2-2	TRBD2	TRBV9
TGTGCCTGGAGTATGGGACAGGCCGACAATCAGCCCCAGCATTTT	CAWSMGQADNQPQHF	15	few	TRBJ1-5	TRBD1	TRBV30
TGTGCCAGCAGCTTAGTAGCGGGAGGGCCCGGAGATACGCAGTATTTT	CASSLVAGGPGDTQYF	16	NA	TRBJ2-3	TRBD2	TRBV7-8
TGTGCCAGCTCTTATCGTGGCGGGGAGCTGTTTTTT	CASSYRGGELFF	12	few	TRBJ2-2	NA	TRBV2
TGTGCCAGCAGTTTCCATAGCGGGGGAGTTGGCAATGAGCAGTTCTTC	CASSFHSGGVGNEQFF	16	NA	TRBJ2-1	TRBD2	TRBV28
TGTGCCAGCAGCTCTCCCCGGGGGGCTGTAGAGACCCAGTACTTC	CASSSPRGAVETQYF	15	few	TRBJ2-5	NA	TRBV7-2
TGTGCCAGCAGCTTACACAGACTCGGCACTTACAATGAGCAGTTCTTC	CASSLHRLGTYNEQFF	16	few	TRBJ2-1	NA	TRBV7-8
TGTGCCAGCAGTAGAGCAGGGGGCGCGGGCACTGAAGCTTTCTTT	CASSRAGGAGTEAFF	15	NA	TRBJ1-1	TRBD1	TRBV25-1
TGCGCCAGCAGCCAAGAAGGGGGGACAGGGCTGTATGGCTACACCTTC	CASSQEGGTGLYGYTF	16	NA	TRBJ1-2	TRBD1	TRBV4-1
TGTGCCAGCAGCATCGACAGGGGGCGCTTTAAAGAGACCCAGTACTTC	CASSIDRGRFKETQYF	16	NA	TRBJ2-5	TRBD1	TRBV9
TGTGCCTGGAGTGTACTTCTGGAGGTGCAAGCTTTCTTT	CAWSVLLEVQAFF	13	NA	TRBJ1-1	NA	TRBV30
TGTGCCAGCCGAATCAGGGGGCGAGGTTCACCCCTCCACTTT	CASRIRGRGSPLHF	14	few	TRBJ1-6	TRBD1	TRBV25-1
TGTGCCAGCCGCCGGCGGGCGGGTAGGCTAGCCAAAAACATTCAGTACTTC	CASRRRAGRLAKNIQYF	17	few	TRBJ2-4	NA	TRBV28
TGTGCCAGCAGCTTGGGAGGCGAACCTGGCAGCAATGAGCAGTTCTTC	CASSLGGEPGSNEQFF	16	few	TRBJ2-1	NA	TRBV5-4
TGTGCCAGCAGCGGACAGATTTCCCAAGAGACCCAGTACTTC	CASSGQISQETQYF	14	NA	TRBJ2-5	NA	TRBV9
TGTGCCGGGGGGACAGGACCAAGCACAGATACGCAGTATTTT	CAGGTGPSTDTQYF	14	NA	TRBJ2-3	TRBD1	TRBV9